This T cell receptor (beta chain) appears in the sequencing data of a study of a mutant IDH1 vaccine in newly diagnosed glioma (TCRdb year 2021). About the study as a whole: Eight vaccinations were administered to patients in weeks 1, 3, 5, 7, 11, 15, 19 and 23, corresponding to visits V03 through V10. Longitudinal TCRB deep sequencing was done for some 26 treated patients, wherever samples were available for exploratory analyses. Peripheral blood was collected at six visits: V03 (baseline), V05, V07, V10, V12 and V13. In the chemotherapy-containing groups, vaccination started alongside temozolomide cycles, whereas in patients who had radiotherapy alone it started 4-6 weeks after radiotherapy. Of the approximately 30 treated patients, approximately 62% were male and approximately 40% were female, and the mean age was roughly 40 years. Prior to enrollment, standard therapy consisting of radiotherapy alone, temozolomide alone, or radiochemotherapy with temozolomide had been administered to patients, with the combination being received by most patients. Study-level results and caveats: Immune responses induced by the vaccine were seen in 90% to 95% of patients across multiple MHC alleles. According to the authors, sample limitations meant that analyses of patient blood samples could not be reproduced. Availability determined which PBMC samples were chosen for TCRB deep sequencing. Changes in the top peripheral T cell clonotypes picked up by TCRB sequencing did not appear to be linked to pseudoprogression.

Library preparation was by the immunoSEQ multiplex PCR assay. The hsTCRB Kit was used according to the manufacturer's protocol to amplify rearranged TCR beta chain sequences. Sequencing of TCRB libraries was carried out on an Illumina MiSeq. The paper's processing steps were these. The proprietary platform of the kit vendor was used for demultiplexing, trimming and gene mapping. The table was pulled from immuneACCESS by TCRdb, which kept in-frame rearrangements only. Such tables lose some clones; where checked, under half of the loss comes from unresolved V genes, and the rest has no known cause. The V and J calls and clone size come from that table; D and trimming were worked out from the DNA. Counted in this sample were some 40,000 clones; roughly 79% of them appeared once. The ten largest clones take up 5% to 6% of the sample. The junction shows trimming of 5 bases on V and 6 bases on J, plus 20 bases between the germline ends. Based on the germline V gene, the CDR1 and CDR2 sequences are MNHEY and SVGAGI. The CDR3 starts with the cysteine, ends with the phenylalanine, and has 15 residues. Only the CDR3 DNA is retained, 45 bases long and in frame from the first base.

Remarks on this clone: The specificity of this receptor is unknown. There are no base qualities to consult, and no much larger clone falls within one base.

What this sample's time point label stands for: week 23, last vaccination. Each vaccine dose, consisting of 300 ug of a 20-mer mutant IDH1 peptide in Montanide, was administered subcutaneously with topical imiquimod. All donors had newly diagnosed IDH1-mutant astrocytomas of WHO grade 3 or 4 that showed loss of nuclear ATRX. The samples were drawn from NOA16, a multicentre, single-arm, open-label phase I trial in Germany that tested a mutant IDH1 peptide vaccine in humans for the first time. Genomic DNA for TCRB sequencing was isolated from EDTA blood with the DNeasy Blood and Tissue Kit. The sequence was collected from a man aged 40-55 years with glioma. The chain couples TRBV6-5 to TRBJ2-7; TRBD1 might be the D gene, on 6 matching bases. The sample consisted of PBMCs, taken from a glioma patient whose treatment included an IDH1 peptide vaccine. The nucleotide sequence reads as follows: TGTGCCAGCAGTGTTACGGACCAGGGGTCCGGCGAGCAGTACTTC. It encodes CASSVTDQGSGEQYF.